The present T cell receptor (beta chain) was sequenced within a study of T cell changes during pregnancy in multiple sclerosis. Measured with immunoSEQ multiplex PCR; TCRdb has only the in-frame clones, and not every one. The sample includes about 57,000 clones, approximately 90% of them seen just once. J gave up 9 bases and V 0 bases, and 3 bases lay outside the gene matches. CDR1 and CDR2 (germline): SGHNT, YYREEE (reference sequence). The CDR3 runs to 13 residues. Sequencing was performed on peripheral blood, taken in the first trimester of pregnancy. The sequence was collected from a female donor in good health, enrolled as a control in a pregnancy study. The chain joins TRBV5-4 to TRBJ2-7, with 10 bases matching TRBD1. The CDR3 DNA sequence: TGTGCCAGCAGCTTGGGACAGGGGGCCCGGCAGTACTTC. This encodes CASSLGQGARQYF.